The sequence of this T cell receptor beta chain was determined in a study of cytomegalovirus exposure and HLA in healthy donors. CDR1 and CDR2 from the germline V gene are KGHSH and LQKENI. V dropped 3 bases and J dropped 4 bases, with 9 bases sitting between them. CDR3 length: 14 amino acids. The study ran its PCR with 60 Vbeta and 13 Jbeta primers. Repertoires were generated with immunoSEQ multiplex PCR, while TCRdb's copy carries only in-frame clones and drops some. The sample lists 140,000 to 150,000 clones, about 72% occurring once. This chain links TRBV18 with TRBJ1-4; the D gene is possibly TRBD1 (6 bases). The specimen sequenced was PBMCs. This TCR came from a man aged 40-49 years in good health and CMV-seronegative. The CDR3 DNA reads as TGTGCCAGCTCACCGGACAGACTTAATGAAAAACTGTTTTTT. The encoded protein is CASSPDRLNEKLFF.